This is a list of T cell receptor beta chains from one sample in a study of CD8+CD57+ T cells in acquired aplastic anemia. One entry per CDR3 protein results from TCRdb running MiXCR on the reads. The sample holds approximately 130,000 distinct CDR3 sequences, roughly 40% seen once. Material for sequencing was sorted CD4+, CD8+, or CD8+CD57+ T cells (not recorded which) from PBMCs. Receptor source: a human donor in good health, serving as a control. The CDR3 runs from the conserved cysteine through the conserved F or W. The D gene is left open where the match is weak. The listing skips clone size in some rows; elsewhere it reads once, few, many or a size class.

D	size	V	J	DNA	CDR3
TRBD2	-	TRBV6-1	TRBJ2-1	TGTGCCAGCAGTGCGACTAGCGGGGTCTCCTACAATGAGCAGTTCTTC	CASSATSGVSYNEQFF
TRBD2	many	TRBV11-2	TRBJ2-3	TGTGCCAGCAGCTTACGGGGGGGGTCAGAGAACACAGATACGCAGTATTTT	CASSLRGGSENTDTQYF
TRBD1	-	TRBV19	TRBJ1-1	TGTGCCAGTAGGAAAACAGGGGGCGGCACTGAAGCTTTCTTT	CASRKTGGGTEAFF
-	many	TRBV6-1	TRBJ2-5	TGTGCCAGCAGTGGCTATTCACCGGAGACCCAGTACTTC	CASSGYSPETQYF
TRBD1	many	TRBV24-1	TRBJ1-5	TGTGCCACCAGTGGTGGACAGGGGGCGTCTCAGCCCCAGCATTTT	CATSGGQGASQPQHF
TRBD2	many	TRBV20-1	TRBJ2-7	TGCAGTGCTGGACTAGCGGGATACGAGCAGTACTTC	CSAGLAGYEQYF
-	many	TRBV19	TRBJ2-3	TGTGCCAGTAGCCGTATTACTATGGATACGCAGTATTTT	CASSRITMDTQYF
-	many	TRBV6-6	TRBJ2-6	TGTGCCAGCAGTTACAATACGAGGGCTGGGGCCAACGTCCTGACTTTC	CASSYNTRAGANVLTF
TRBD1	-	TRBV12-3/TRBV12-4	TRBJ2-7	TGTGCCAGCAGCCAAAGGACAGGGCCCTACGAGCAGTACTTC	CASSQRTGPYEQYF
TRBD2	-	TRBV11-2	TRBJ2-1	TGTGCCAGCGGATCCGTACGGGGGGGTTACAATGAGCAGTTCTTC	CASGSVRGGYNEQFF
-	many	TRBV29-1	TRBJ2-5	TGCAGCGTTGTACTTCGGGGACACCCTTCGGAGACCCAGTACTTC	CSVVLRGHPSETQYF
TRBD1	few	TRBV7-2	TRBJ1-1	TGTGCCAGCAGCTTAGAGGGGGCCACTGAAGCTTTCTTT	CASSLEGATEAFF
-	-	TRBV5-6	TRBJ2-7	TGTGCCAGCAGCCTGGCCGGGGGCTTCGGCGAGCAGTACTTC	CASSLAGGFGEQYF
-	many	TRBV14	TRBJ2-1	TGTGCCAGCAGCCAATCGGATCGCGAAGGGATGTACAATGAGCAGTTCTTC	CASSQSDREGMYNEQFF
-	many	TRBV19	TRBJ2-1	TGTGCCAGTAGTATGCCCCTTCGGGGATCCTACAATGAGCAGTTCTTC	CASSMPLRGSYNEQFF
-	-	TRBV9	TRBJ2-3	TGTGCCAGCAGCGTTCGGGACACTAGCACAGATACGCAGTATTTT	CASSVRDTSTDTQYF
-	many	TRBV20-1	TRBJ1-1	TGCAGTGCTAGAGACCAGGCTTCGAACACTGAAGCTTTCTTT	CSARDQASNTEAFF